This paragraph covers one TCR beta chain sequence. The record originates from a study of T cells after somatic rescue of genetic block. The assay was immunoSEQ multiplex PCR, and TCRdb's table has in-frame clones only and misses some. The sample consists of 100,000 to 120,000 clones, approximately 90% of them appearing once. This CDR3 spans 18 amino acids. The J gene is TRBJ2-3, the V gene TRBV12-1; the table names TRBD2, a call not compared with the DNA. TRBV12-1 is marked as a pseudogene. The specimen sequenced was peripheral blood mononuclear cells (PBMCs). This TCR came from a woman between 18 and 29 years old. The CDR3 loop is CASSLLRGLADYTDTQYF. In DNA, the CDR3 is TGTGCCAGCAGCTTACTCAGAGGACTAGCGGACTACACAGATACGCAGTATTTT.